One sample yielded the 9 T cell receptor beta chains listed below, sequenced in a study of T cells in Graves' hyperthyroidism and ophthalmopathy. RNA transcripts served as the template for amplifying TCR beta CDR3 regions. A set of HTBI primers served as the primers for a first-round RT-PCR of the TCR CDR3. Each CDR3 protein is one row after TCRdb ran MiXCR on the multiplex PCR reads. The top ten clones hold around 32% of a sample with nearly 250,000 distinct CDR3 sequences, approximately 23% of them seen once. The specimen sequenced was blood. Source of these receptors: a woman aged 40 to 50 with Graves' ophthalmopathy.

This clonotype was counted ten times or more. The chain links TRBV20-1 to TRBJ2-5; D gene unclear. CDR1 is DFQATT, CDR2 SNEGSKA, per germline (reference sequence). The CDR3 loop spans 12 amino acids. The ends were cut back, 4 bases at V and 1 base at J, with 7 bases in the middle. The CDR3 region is CSAKHLQETQYF. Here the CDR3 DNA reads TGCAGTGCTAAACACCTCCAAGAGACCCAGTACTTC.

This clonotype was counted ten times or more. The DNA of the CDR3 is TGCAGTGCACGACAGGGGACAGCTAACTATGGCTACACCTTC. Amino acid sequence: CSARQGTANYGYTF. The gene calls are TRBV20-1 and TRBJ1-2; 8 bases map to TRBD1. This CDR3 has 14 amino acids. CDR1 and CDR2 (germline): DFQATT, SNEGSKA (reference sequence). Germline trimming cut 6 bases from V and 0 bases from J; bases unmatched to any gene: 6.

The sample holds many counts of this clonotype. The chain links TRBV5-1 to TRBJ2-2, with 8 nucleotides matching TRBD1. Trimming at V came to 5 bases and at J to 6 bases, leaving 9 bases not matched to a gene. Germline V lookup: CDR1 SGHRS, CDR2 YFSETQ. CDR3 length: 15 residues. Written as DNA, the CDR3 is TGCGCCAGCAGAGAGGGGACAGGCGGGGCCGGGGAGCTGTTTTTT. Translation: CASREGTGGAGELFF.

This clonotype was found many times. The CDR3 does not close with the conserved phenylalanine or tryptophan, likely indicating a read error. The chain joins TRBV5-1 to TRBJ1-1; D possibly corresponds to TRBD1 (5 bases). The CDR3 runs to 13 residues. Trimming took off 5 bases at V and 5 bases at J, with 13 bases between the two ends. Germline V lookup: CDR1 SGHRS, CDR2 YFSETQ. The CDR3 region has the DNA TGCGCCAGCAGTGAGCTCTGGGGGACTGAAGCTTTCCTT. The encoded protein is CASSELWGTEAFL.

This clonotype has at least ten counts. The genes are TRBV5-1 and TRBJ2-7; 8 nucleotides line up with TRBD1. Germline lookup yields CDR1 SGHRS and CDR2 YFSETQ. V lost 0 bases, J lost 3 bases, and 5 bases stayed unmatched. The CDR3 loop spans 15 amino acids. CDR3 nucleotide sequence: TGCGCCAGCAGCTTGGCGAGACAGGGGATCTACGAGCAGTACTTC. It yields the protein CASSLARQGIYEQYF.

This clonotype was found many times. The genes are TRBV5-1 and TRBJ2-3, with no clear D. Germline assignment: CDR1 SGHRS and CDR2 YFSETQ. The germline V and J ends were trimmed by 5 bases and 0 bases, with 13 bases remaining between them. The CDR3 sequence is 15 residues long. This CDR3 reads CASSTGPGSTDTQYF. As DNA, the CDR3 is TGCGCCAGCAGTACTGGACCAGGCAGCACAGATACGCAGTATTTT.

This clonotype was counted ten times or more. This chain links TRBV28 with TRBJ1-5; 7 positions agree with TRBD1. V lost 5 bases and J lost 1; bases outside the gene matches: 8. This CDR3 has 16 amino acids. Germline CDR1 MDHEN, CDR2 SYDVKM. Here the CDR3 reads CASSRQGISSNQPQHF. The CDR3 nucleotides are TGTGCCAGCAGTAGACAGGGAATTTCGAGCAATCAGCCCCAGCATTTT.

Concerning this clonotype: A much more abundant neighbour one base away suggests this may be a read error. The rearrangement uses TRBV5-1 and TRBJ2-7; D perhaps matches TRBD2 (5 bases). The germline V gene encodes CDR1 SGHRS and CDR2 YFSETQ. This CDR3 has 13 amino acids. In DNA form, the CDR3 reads TGCGCCAGCGGCTTGCTGGTAGAGGGCGAGCAGTACTTC. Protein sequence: CASGLLVEGEQYF. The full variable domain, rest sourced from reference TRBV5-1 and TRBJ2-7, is KAGVTQTPRYLIKTRGQQVTLSCSPISGHRSVSWYQQTPGQGLQFLFEYFSETQRNKGNFPGRFSGRQFSNSRSEMNVSTLELGDSALYLCASGLLVEGEQYFGPGTRLTVT.

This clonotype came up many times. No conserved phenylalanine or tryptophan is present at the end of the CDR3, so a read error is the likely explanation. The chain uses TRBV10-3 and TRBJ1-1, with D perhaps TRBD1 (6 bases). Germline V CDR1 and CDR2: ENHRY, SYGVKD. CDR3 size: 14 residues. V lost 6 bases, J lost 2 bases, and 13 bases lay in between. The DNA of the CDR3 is TGTGCCATCAGCTTACAGGGAGGAAACACTGAAGCTTTCCTT. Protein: CAISLQGGNTEAFL.